The 27 T cell receptor beta chains listed next were all sequenced from one sample in a study of T-cell memory formation after mild COVID-19. MiXCR, run by TCRdb on the 5' RACE reads, gives a single entry per CDR3 protein. In the table there are roughly 120,000 distinct CDR3 sequences, about 20% of which are singletons. The sequenced sample was PBMCs or a T cell subset sorted from them (not recorded which). The receptor set was obtained from a man aged 18-30 years who had mild COVID-19 (a few samples of this study predate the infection). Cell type and time point are not known.

In its sample, this clonotype was seen once. The V and J genes are TRBV4-1 and TRBJ1-6, with TRBD1 matching over 10 bases. Germline V gene data show CDR1 as MGHRA and CDR2 as YSYEKL. The CDR3 covers 15 residues. V dropped 1 base and J dropped 6; count of bases not matched to a gene: 0. The CDR3 region has the DNA TGCGCCAGCAGCCAAGGGACAGGGGGTAATTCACCCCTCCACTTT. Translating gives CASSQGTGGNSPLHF.

This clonotype occurred many times. The chain couples TRBV11-2 to TRBJ2-7; no clear D. Between the trimmed V and J ends, which lost 2 bases and 4 bases, there was a span of 6 bases. The germline V gene encodes CDR1 SGHAT and CDR2 FQNNGV. The CDR3 is made up of 12 amino acids. The DNA for the CDR3 is TGTGCCAGCAGCTTACGCGAGTACGAGCAGTACTTC. Encoded protein: CASSLREYEQYF.

This clonotype was seen a handful of times. J is TRBJ2-1 and V is TRBV11-2; D tentatively reads TRBD1 or TRBD2 (5 bases each). The CDR3 has 16 amino acids. Trimming took off 5 bases at V and 4 bases at J, with 18 bases between the two ends. Germline loops: CDR1 SGHAT, CDR2 FQNNGV. For the CDR3, the DNA is TGTGCCAGCAGCAGTGCCTCGGGACCCAGATACAATGAGCAGTTCTTC. It specifies CASSSASGPRYNEQFF.

At least ten counts were recorded for this clonotype. This chain uses TRBV6-2 or TRBV6-3 with TRBJ1-2; 7 bases match TRBD1. The CDR3 runs 13 residues. V trimming: 2 bases; J trimming: 8 bases; junction bases outside the gene matches: 5. Germline V lookup: CDR1 MNHEY, CDR2 SVGEGT. CDR3 bases: TGTGCCAGCAGTTACCGGACAGGCGAAGGCTACACCTTC. Amino acids: CASSYRTGEGYTF.

The table lists this clonotype with a few counts. The chain is built from TRBV7-9 and TRBJ2-1; perhaps D is TRBD1 or TRBD2 (5 bases each). Trimming stripped 8 bases from V and 5 bases from J, with 13 bases between. The CDR3 spans 13 residues. The germline V gene encodes CDR1 SEHNR and CDR2 FQNEAQ (reference sequence). CDR3 bases: TGTGCCAGCCCCTGGGGGACCGACAATGAGCAGTTCTTC. Protein: CASPWGTDNEQFF.

The chain couples TRBV5-5 to TRBJ1-5; D unresolved. The CDR3 contains 13 residues. Germline lookup yields CDR1 SGHKS and CDR2 YYEKEE (reference sequence). V was clipped by 1 base and J by 8 bases, with 10 bases between them. The CDR3 reads CASSLSGQKPQHF. The CDR3 DNA follows: TGTGCCAGCAGCTTGTCCGGGCAGAAGCCCCAGCATTTT. Full variable domain (outside the CDR3, taken from reference TRBV5-5 and TRBJ1-5): DAGVTQSPTHLIKTRGQQVTLRCSPISGHKSVSWYQQVLGQGPQFIFQYYEKEERGRGNFPDRFSARQFPNYSSELNVNALLLGDSALYLCASSLSGQKPQHFGDGTRLSIL.

J is TRBJ2-1 and V is TRBV11-1; D remains unclear. The CDR3 totals 13 residues. Trimming left V 4 bases short and J 4 bases short, with 8 bases between. Germline lookup yields CDR1 SGHAT and CDR2 FQDESV (reference sequence). The CDR3 region is CASSSWGYNEQFF. In DNA, the CDR3 is TGTGCCAGCAGCTCCTGGGGTTACAATGAGCAGTTCTTC.

This clonotype occurred a few times. DNA for the CDR3: TGTGCCAGCAGCTTCGGTGACAGTCCCTACGAGCAGTACTTC. Its translation: CASSFGDSPYEQYF. The gene calls are TRBV7-8 and TRBJ2-7, with D maybe TRBD1 (5 bases). Trimming pared 3 bases from V and 2 bases from J, leaving 11 bases between. Per the germline V gene, CDR1 is SGHVS and CDR2 is FQNEAQ. The CDR3 is made up of 14 amino acids.

The chain uses TRBV7-8 and TRBJ2-1; D call uncertain. The CDR3 spans 16 residues. V dropped 5 bases and J dropped 5 bases, with 19 bases sitting between them. The V gene's germline CDR1 is SGHVS and CDR2 FQNEAQ. CDR3 nucleotides: TGTGCCAGCAGCACCTCGGTGGGGAACCCGAACAATGAGCAGTTCTTC. It yields the protein CASSTSVGNPNNEQFF.

This clonotype showed up just a few times. This chain links TRBV11-2 with TRBJ2-4, with D unclear. CDR1 and CDR2 from the germline V gene are SGHAT and FQNNGV. V lost 0 bases to trimming and J lost 2 bases, with 5 bases between them. The CDR3 loop spans 14 amino acids. This chain's CDR3 is CASSLDETKNIQYF. The DNA of the CDR3 is TGTGCCAGCAGCTTAGACGAGACCAAAAACATTCAGTACTTC.

This chain uses TRBV4-1 with TRBJ1-1; 10 bases match TRBD1. The V gene's germline CDR1 is MGHRA and CDR2 YSYEKL. Losses at the gene ends were 4 bases for V and 3 bases for J; bases not matched to a gene: 5. The CDR3 has 15 residues. In nucleotides, the CDR3 is TGCGCCAGCAGCCCAGGACAGGGGGGGGACACTGAAGCTTTCTTT. Protein: CASSPGQGGDTEAFF.

This clonotype was seen a few times. The chain combines TRBV19 with TRBJ1-3; D not resolved. V lost 5 bases to trimming and J lost 4 bases, with 6 bases between them. The CDR3 extends over 12 amino acids. CDR1 LNHDA and CDR2 SQIVND come from the germline V gene (reference sequence). CDR3 protein: CASSPSGNTIYF. The CDR3 DNA is TGTGCCAGTAGTCCAAGCGGAAACACCATATATTTT.

This clonotype appeared a few times. The J gene is TRBJ2-3, the V gene TRBV20-1, with D perhaps given as TRBD1 or TRBD2 (6 bases each). V shed 6 bases and J shed 1 base, with 14 bases lying between them. CDR1 is DFQATT and CDR2 is SNEGSKA in the germline V gene (reference sequence). The CDR3 has 14 amino acids. In DNA, the CDR3 is TGCAGTGCCCTCGGAAGGGGGGGCACAGATACGCAGTATTTT. This sequence encodes CSALGRGGTDTQYF.

The V call is TRBV23-1, the J call TRBJ2-7; perhaps TRBD2 as D (5 bases). TRBV23-1 carries the ORF label, with uncertain function. The V gene lost 10 bases and the J gene lost 2 bases, with 12 bases spanning the gap. CDR3 length equals 12 residues. The CDR3 here is CANRLAPYEQYV. Here the CDR3 DNA reads TGCGCCAACCGGCTAGCTCCCTACGAGCAGTACGTC.

In this sample, this clonotype turned up a few times. The chain links TRBV2 to TRBJ2-2; no reliable D call. Germline V gene sequence: CDR1 SNHLY, CDR2 FYNNEI. The CDR3 extends over 14 amino acids. V was pared by 8 bases and J by 0 bases, with 10 bases between. CDR3 in amino acids: CASDGRTNTGELFF. CDR3 coding DNA: TGTGCCAGCGACGGACGAACGAACACCGGGGAGCTGTTTTTT.

The chain links TRBV9 to TRBJ2-7, with D possibly called TRBD1 or TRBD2 (5 bases each). The CDR3 consists of 14 residues. Germline V gene lookup returns CDR1 SGDLS and CDR2 YYNGEE. Trimming pared 1 base from V and 5 bases from J, leaving 13 bases between. Here the CDR3 reads CASSVRGTLDEQYF. As DNA, the CDR3 is TGTGCCAGCAGCGTACGAGGGACCCTGGACGAGCAGTACTTC.

At least ten counts were recorded for this clonotype. The chain carries TRBV4-1 and TRBJ2-2; tentatively, D is TRBD2 (6 bases). There are 16 residues in the CDR3. The germline V gene has CDR1 MGHRA and CDR2 YSYEKL. V lost 5 bases and J 1 base, leaving 14 bases between the germline ends. CDR3 nucleotides: TGCGCCAGCAGCGGAATAGCGGCAGGGAACACCGGGGAGCTGTTTTTT. Translation gives CASSGIAAGNTGELFF.

The chain employs TRBV5-5 and TRBJ2-7; tentatively, D is TRBD2 (6 bases). Trimming removed 4 bases at V and 0 bases at J, with 14 bases between. CDR3 length: 15 residues. The germline CDR1 and CDR2 sequences are SGHKS and YYEKEE (reference sequence). Here the CDR3 DNA reads TGTGCCAGCAGCCCGGCCGGGGGTAGCTCCTACGAGCAGTACGTC. This codes for CASSPAGGSSYEQYV.

V usage is TRBV5-1 and J usage is TRBJ2-3; D ambiguous. CDR3 size: 13 residues. CDR1 SGHRS and CDR2 YFSETQ come from the germline V gene. V lost 1 base, J lost 5 bases, and 8 bases lay in between. CDR3 in amino acids: CASSLPGKDTQYF. CDR3 sequence (DNA): TGCGCCAGCAGCTTGCCAGGCAAAGATACGCAGTATTTT.

The chain joins TRBV7-9 to TRBJ2-7; D is possibly TRBD2 (6 bases). Trimming took 0 bases from V and 6 from J, leaving 15 bases between them. Germline lookup yields CDR1 SEHNR and CDR2 FQNEAQ (reference sequence). This CDR3 comprises 15 residues. This CDR3 is CASSLAEGLLGEQYV. DNA for the CDR3: TGTGCCAGCAGCTTAGCGGAGGGACTCCTTGGCGAGCAGTACGTC.

This clonotype came up a few times. The gene calls are TRBV7-9 and TRBJ1-5, with 7 bases that match TRBD1. Germline lookup yields CDR1 SEHNR and CDR2 FQNEAQ (reference sequence). The CDR3 length is 14 residues. Trimming took 5 bases from V and 2 from J; bases not matched to a gene: 3. This CDR3 is CASSTGQGNQPQHF. In DNA form, the CDR3 reads TGTGCCAGCAGCACTGGACAGGGCAATCAGCCCCAGCATTTT.

The table lists this clonotype with a count of one. The CDR3 region is CASSHRNAYEQYF. The CDR3 nucleotides are TGTGCCAGCAGCCACAGGAACGCCTACGAGCAGTACTTC. The J gene is TRBJ2-7, the V gene TRBV7-9; a weak D match, TRBD1 (5 bases). Per germline, CDR1 SEHNR and CDR2 FQNEAQ (reference sequence). The CDR3 sequence is 13 residues long. Trimming left V 5 bases short and J 2 bases short, with 10 bases between.

This clonotype was observed a few times. The V and J genes are TRBV12-3 or TRBV12-4 and TRBJ2-6, with a tentative D call TRBD1 (6 bases). V was trimmed by 8 bases and J by 0 bases, leaving 14 bases between them. The CDR3 is 16 residues long. The CDR3 DNA follows: TGTGCCAGCGAGAGTAAAGGGGGCTCTGGGGCCAACGTCCTGACTTTC. This translates into CASESKGGSGANVLTF.

The table lists this clonotype with a few counts. The J gene is TRBJ2-1, the V gene TRBV7-2; possible D gene TRBD1, 5 bases. The V gene's germline CDR1 is SGHTA and CDR2 FQGNSA. Trimming stripped 7 bases from V and 8 bases from J, with 18 bases between. CDR3 length equals 14 residues. CDR3 DNA: TGTGCCAGCAACCCTAGGTTGGGGCAGGATGAGCAGTTCTTC. As protein: CASNPRLGQDEQFF. Full variable domain (outside the CDR3, taken from reference TRBV7-2 and TRBJ2-1): GAGVSQSPSNKVTEKGKDVELRCDPISGHTALYWYRQSLGQGLEFLIYFQGNSAPDKSGLPSDRFSAERTGGSVSTLTIQRTQQEDSAVYLCASNPRLGQDEQFFGPGTRLTVL.

In its sample, this clonotype was seen once. The chain links TRBV4-3 to TRBJ2-7; D may be TRBD1 (5 bases). The germline V and J ends were trimmed by 0 bases and 2 bases, with 5 bases remaining between them. CDR1 is LGHNA and CDR2 is YSLEER in the germline V gene. The CDR3 consists of 13 residues. CDR3 sequence reads: CASSQETAYEQYF. CDR3 DNA: TGCGCCAGCAGCCAAGAGACAGCCTACGAGCAGTACTTC.

This clonotype has only a few counts. The chain couples TRBV2 to TRBJ1-5; D gene ambiguous. This CDR3 contains 17 residues. Germline V lookup: CDR1 SNHLY, CDR2 FYNNEI. V lost 7 bases to trimming and J lost 1 base, with 20 bases between them. The CDR3 DNA is TGTGCCAGCAATCTGGAGGGAAGGTTGGGAAGCAATCAGCCCCAGCATTTT. Encoded protein: CASNLEGRLGSNQPQHF.

The V call is TRBV14, the J call TRBJ1-1; D might be TRBD1 (5 bases). V was trimmed by 3 bases and J by 1 base, leaving 12 bases between them. Germline CDR1 is SGHDN and CDR2 is FVKESK. The CDR3 runs 15 residues. This CDR3 reads CASSHRDGTNTEAFF. The CDR3 coding sequence is TGTGCCAGCAGCCACAGGGACGGAACGAACACTGAAGCTTTCTTT.